This T cell receptor beta chain comes out of a study of blood T cell repertoires in COVID-19 (dated by TCRdb to the early 2020s). Notes on the research overall: Samples from collaborators originated in the United States, Italy and Spain and spanned both the acute and convalescent phases of COVID-19. The repertoires were released in a freely available public database intended as a resource for research on the immune response to SARS-CoV-2. The sample metadata nearly always contained a de-identified subject ID, COVID-19 status, age in years and sex. Where available, HLA class I and class II types were obtained from metadata supplied by the sample provider rather than from assay-based typing. The prospective study material was composed of cDNA or gDNA derived from T cells, B-cell-depleted T cells, or PBMCs. The samples were drawn from the first 160 participants of the ongoing ImmuneRACE study and from some 1,300 subjects provided by 6 global collaborators. The dataset comprised deeply sampled blood TCRbeta repertoires from subjects exposed to, actively infected with, or recovered from COVID-19. General study outcomes and caveats: How much clinical and demographic metadata was included differed by source and by participant, and the metadata was provided uncurated.

Relative to germline, V is missing 8 bases and J is missing 0 bases, with 4 bases of the junction outside any gene match. Via the germline V gene (reference sequence), CDR1 is MNHEY and CDR2 SMNVEV. From cysteine to phenylalanine, the CDR3 is 14 amino acids long. Kept here is only the CDR3 DNA, which spans 42 bases and is read in frame from base 1. TCRbeta CDR3 regions were amplified from genomic DNA by means of the immunoSEQ Assay, a bias-controlled multiplex PCR. On the study's bioinformatics: The number of nucleated cells in each sample was estimated by amplification of reference gene primers within the assay. To quantify the absolute abundance of each unique TCRbeta CDR3 rearrangement, sequence reads were collapsed and filtered. For each sample, productive Simpson clonality was calculated by taking the square root of Simpson's diversity index across productive rearrangements. TCRdb took this table from immuneACCESS and kept in-frame rearrangements with V and J called. Such tables lack part of the clones; where checked against another copy, unresolved V genes explain under half of the gap, and the rest is unexplained. The DNA was the basis for D and trimming; V, J and clone size are from that table. The sample has hundreds of thousands of clones on record, around 87% of them singletons. Of the sample, approximately 7.8% is held by the ten largest clones.

This clone has a single count. Its cognate antigen has yet to be identified. No much larger clone exists at a distance of one base, and base qualities are not known. A second Seattle source provided samples from volunteer blood donors who had recovered from COVID-19. Each collaborating institution followed its own protocols to collect whole blood in K2EDTA tubes. For TCRbeta analysis, collaborators shipped samples as frozen whole blood, isolated PBMCs, or DNA extracted from either of those sample types. The sequencing sample was made of peripheral blood. The receptor was derived from a woman aged 45-65 years who had recovered from COVID-19. The chain is encoded by TRBV27 joined to TRBJ1-3, and TRBD1 matches 7 of the central bases. The bases read TGTGCCAGCGGGACAGCGACCTCTGGAAACACCATATATTTT. The resulting protein is CASGTATSGNTIYF.